The T cell receptor (beta chain) under discussion was sequenced for a study of graft-versus-host responses after intestinal transplantation. The overall study: The study gave all recipients anti-thymocyte globulin induction, then tacrolimus and steroids for 2 to 3 years. Study observations and caveats: Peak circulating GvH clone levels were associated with early post-transplant HvG declines. In recipient marrow, GvH clones were found, and some appeared first in ileum or blood. Within allografts, high graft-versus-host to host-versus-graft clonal ratios were seen among patients with graft-donor T cell macrochimerism.

In the case of this clone: Antigen unknown.

Intraepithelial lymphocytes and lamina propria lymphocytes were released through processing of graft tissue. Trimming removed 1 base from V and 6 bases from J, with 25 bases in between. Germline values: CDR1 SGHVS, CDR2 FQNEAQ. There are 18 residues in the CDR3. Some clones are missing from TCRdb's copy, which holds only in-frame ones; the method was immunoSEQ multiplex PCR. The table records about 8,100 clones, 60% to 80% of them present only once. Sequencing used ileum tissue, obtained around 460 days after transplant. This sequence was found in a human patient who received an intestinal transplant, so some T cells may come from the graft donor. The chain has TRBV7-8 and TRBJ2-7; D perhaps matches TRBD2 (5 bases). CDR3 amino acids: CASSLGPRAGIRITEQYF. Written as DNA, the CDR3 is TGTGCCAGCAGCTTAGGCCCGAGAGCCGGGATTCGGATTACCGAGCAGTACTTC.